This T cell receptor (beta chain) derives from a study of OX40 agonist ivuxolimab in advanced cancers. Generated by immunoSEQ multiplex PCR, the TCRdb table keeps only in-frame clones and is missing some. In the table there are about 38,000 clones, 70% to 85% of which are singletons. CDR3 length: 15 residues. Germline loops: CDR1 SGHRS, CDR2 YFSETQ. Trimming cost V 1 base and J 7 bases; bases outside gene matches: 5. Sequenced here: CD4+ or CD8+ T cells sorted from blood, sampled in a trial of the OX40 agonist ivuxolimab. The chain joins TRBV5-1 to TRBJ2-1, with 10 bases aligning to TRBD1. This TCR derives from an adult with an advanced solid tumor such as melanoma, head and neck, liver or kidney cancer. The CDR3 coding sequence is TGCGCCAGCAGCTTGTTGGGACAGGGGAGGAATGAGCAGTTCTTC. As protein: CASSLLGQGRNEQFF.